This passage covers 30 T cell receptor beta chains from one sample sequenced in a study of blood T cell repertoires in COVID-19. Sequencing used immunoSEQ multiplex PCR; TCRdb keeps in-frame clones, though not all of them. The sample consists of about 220,000 clones, 82% of them appearing once. The sample taken for sequencing was PBMCs or T cells enriched from blood (not recorded which). Receptors originate from a woman between 55 and 75 years old who had recovered from COVID-19.

V and J are TRBV29-1 and TRBJ1-6; unclear D gene. The CDR3 has 13 residues. CDR1 is SQVTM and CDR2 is ANQGSEA in the germline V gene. Trimming removed 4 bases from V and 8 bases from J, with 12 bases in between. CDR3 loop: CSVGHTSDSPLHF. The CDR3 DNA reads TGCAGCGTTGGGCACACCAGCGATTCACCCCTCCACTTT.

This clone has a handful of counts. The chain links TRBV2 to TRBJ1-2; 7 nucleotides match TRBD1. Germline V lookup: CDR1 SNHLY, CDR2 FYNNEI. The J segment lost 0 bases and the V segment lost 2 bases, leaving 0 bases of the junction unmatched. The CDR3 covers 14 residues. CDR3 protein: CASSEQGANYGYTF. The CDR3, as DNA: TGTGCCAGCAGTGAACAGGGGGCTAACTATGGCTACACCTTC.

The chain couples TRBV12-3 or TRBV12-4 to TRBJ1-2; no firm D call. The CDR3 consists of 12 residues. Trimming shortened V by 8 bases and J by 1 base, and 8 bases separated the two germline ends. CDR3 protein: CASLGGNYGYTF. For the CDR3, the DNA is TGTGCCAGCCTCGGAGGTAACTATGGCTACACCTTC.

In nucleotides, the CDR3 is TGTGCCAGCAACATAGCGGGAGGCCGCACAGATACGCAGTATTTT. This gives the protein CASNIAGGRTDTQYF. The rearrangement uses TRBV9 and TRBJ2-3; TRBD2 matches 10 bases. Germline V lookup: CDR1 SGDLS, CDR2 YYNGEE. Trimming took 6 bases from V and 1 from J; bases not matched to a gene: 5. This CDR3 contains 15 residues.

This rearrangement joins TRBV9 to TRBJ2-7, with D perhaps matching TRBD2 (5 bases). This CDR3 is built from 15 residues. With 1 base removed from V and 5 bases from J, the gap between germline ends came to 16 bases. In germline, CDR1 is SGDLS, CDR2 YYNGEE. CDR3: CASSVSPQVGDEQYF. DNA of the CDR3: TGTGCCAGCAGCGTAAGCCCCCAGGTGGGAGACGAGCAGTACTTC.

This chain connects TRBV5-1 to TRBJ2-3, with TRBD2 matching over 11 bases. Germline V CDR1 and CDR2: SGHRS, YFSETQ. The CDR3 spans 16 residues. Unmatched junction bases numbered 3, after V lost 0 bases and J lost 3 bases. CDR3 nucleotide sequence: TGCGCCAGCAGCTTGGATACTAGCGGGGGAACAGATACGCAGTATTTT. This encodes CASSLDTSGGTDTQYF.

This chain joins TRBV13 and TRBJ1-3; TRBD1 is a possible D gene (5 bases). CDR1 and CDR2 (germline): PRHDT, FYEKMQ (reference sequence). CDR3 length: 16 amino acids. V shed 5 bases and J shed 9 bases, with 23 bases lying between them. DNA of the CDR3: TGTGCCAGCAGCGTATCAAGCGGGACGGCATACGCCACCATATATTTT. Amino acids: CASSVSSGTAYATIYF.

The chain employs TRBV3-1 (or the pseudogene TRBV3-2) and TRBJ2-1, with TRBD2 matching 13 bases. This CDR3 is built from 18 residues. Germline V gene data show CDR1 as LGHDT and CDR2 as YNNKEL (reference sequence). V trimming: 4 bases; J trimming: 0 bases; junction bases outside the gene matches: 6. The CDR3 protein is CASSLPGTSGDSYNEQFF. The CDR3 DNA is TGTGCCAGCAGCCTCCCCGGGACTAGCGGGGACTCCTACAATGAGCAGTTCTTC.

The rearrangement links TRBV6-5 to TRBJ1-1; 9 positions match TRBD1. Germline CDR1 MNHEY, CDR2 SVGAGI. V was pared by 5 bases and J by 4 bases, with 5 bases of the junction left unmatched. The CDR3 length is 14 residues. The CDR3 here is CASSRGQGSTEAFF. Written as DNA, the CDR3 is TGTGCCAGCAGTAGGGGACAGGGTAGCACTGAAGCTTTCTTT.

The V gene is TRBV7-3, the J gene TRBJ2-1; 7 bases fit TRBD1. J gave up 9 bases and V 5 bases, and 16 bases lay outside the gene matches. This CDR3 contains 16 residues. The germline V gene has CDR1 SGHTA and CDR2 FQGTGA. The CDR3 DNA reads as TGTGCCAGCAGCCCTTCCGGACAGGTTCGCTGGGCTGAGCAGTTCTTC. Its protein product is CASSPSGQVRWAEQFF.

The chain carries TRBV5-6 and TRBJ2-1; 7 nucleotides agree with TRBD2. The V gene end was trimmed by 6 bases and the J gene end by 3 bases; junction bases not matched to a gene: 12. The CDR3 has 16 amino acids. Germline CDR1 SGHDT, CDR2 YYEEEE. The CDR3 DNA sequence: TGTGCCAGCAACCCTCTTGGGCTAGCGGTCTACAATGAGCAGTTCTTC. Its protein is CASNPLGLAVYNEQFF.

This clone came up once. The chain employs TRBV27 and TRBJ1-5; 8 bases line up with TRBD1. Losses at the gene ends were 10 bases for V and 5 bases for J; bases not matched to a gene: 7. This CDR3 is 13 amino acids long. The germline gives CDR1 MNHEY, CDR2 SMNVEV (reference sequence). The CDR3 loop is CATRQGPYQPQHF. In DNA, the CDR3 is TGTGCCACCCGACAGGGGCCGTATCAGCCCCAGCATTTT.

CDR3 sequence reads: CASSRVGVTNEKLFF. As DNA, the CDR3 is TGTGCCAGCTCCCGAGTGGGCGTGACTAATGAAAAACTGTTTTTT. This sequence joins TRBV18 and TRBJ1-4; D gene uncertain. Trimming removed 6 bases at V and 2 bases at J, with 13 bases between. CDR3 length: 15 amino acids. CDR1 KGHSH and CDR2 LQKENI come from the germline V gene.

The chain carries TRBV7-9 and TRBJ1-3, with 11 nucleotides matching TRBD1. The CDR3 has 16 amino acids. J was trimmed by 3 bases and V by 5 bases; bases with no gene match: 6. CDR1 is SEHNR, CDR2 FQNEAQ, per germline (reference sequence). The CDR3 here is CASSVGQGALGNTIYF. In DNA form, the CDR3 reads TGTGCCAGCAGCGTCGGACAGGGGGCTCTTGGAAACACCATATATTTT.

J is TRBJ1-5 and V is TRBV19; D gene ambiguous. V shed 5 bases and J shed 3 bases, with 14 bases lying between them. Per the germline V gene, CDR1 is LNHDA and CDR2 is SQIVND (reference sequence). The CDR3 extends over 15 amino acids. The CDR3 is CASSPRREVNQPQHF. CDR3 DNA sequence: TGTGCCAGTAGTCCCCGGAGGGAGGTCAATCAGCCCCAGCATTTT.

The gene calls are TRBV18 and TRBJ1-1; 9 bases fit TRBD1. The trim removed 4 bases at V and 5 bases at J, leaving 5 bases unmatched. This CDR3 region has 14 residues. Germline loops: CDR1 KGHSH, CDR2 LQKENI. The CDR3 DNA reads TGTGCCAGCTCACTTGGGACAGGGTCGACTGAAGCTTTCTTT. Its protein product is CASSLGTGSTEAFF.

The J gene is TRBJ1-1, the V gene TRBV6-5; D is uncertain. The CDR3 loop spans 13 amino acids. The germline V gene encodes CDR1 MNHEY and CDR2 SVGAGI. The V and J ends lost 2 bases and 3 bases respectively, with 7 bases between them. The CDR3 DNA sequence: TGTGCCAGCAGTTACACCCGGGACACTGAAGCTTTCTTT. Amino acids: CASSYTRDTEAFF.

The gene calls are TRBV7-9 and TRBJ1-6, with 10 bases fitting TRBD1. The junction had 5 bases not matched to a gene; V was cut back by 3 bases and J by 3 bases. Looked up from germline, CDR1 is SEHNR and CDR2 is FQNEAQ (reference sequence). The CDR3 covers 17 residues. This CDR3 reads CASSFPRTGGYNSPLHF. CDR3 nucleotides: TGTGCCAGCAGCTTTCCACGGACAGGGGGCTATAATTCACCCCTCCACTTT.

The J gene is TRBJ1-5, the V gene TRBV5-5; TRBD1 is a possible D gene (5 bases). V lost 0 bases and J 5 bases, leaving 12 bases between the germline ends. The CDR3 is 15 residues long. Germline V gene lookup returns CDR1 SGHKS and CDR2 YYEKEE (reference sequence). CDR3 sequence: CASSLGGGRDQPQHF. The CDR3 DNA reads TGTGCCAGCAGCTTGGGCGGGGGACGGGATCAGCCCCAGCATTTT.

This clone was detected once. The chain has TRBV6-5 and TRBJ2-1, with TRBD2 identical over 9 bases. Germline CDR1 and CDR2: MNHEY and SVGAGI. The CDR3 covers 14 residues. The junction had 5 bases not matched to a gene; V was cut back by 4 bases and J by 7 bases. The CDR3 nucleotides are TGTGCCAGCAGTTCTTGGACTAGCGAGAATGAGCAGTTCTTC. This encodes CASSSWTSENEQFF.

This clone was detected once. The chain recombines TRBV2 with TRBJ1-1, with D possibly being TRBD1 (5 bases). Trimming removed 0 bases from V and 5 bases from J, with 13 bases in between. Germline V CDR1 and CDR2: SNHLY, FYNNEI. The CDR3 is made up of 15 amino acids. The CDR3 region is CASSEALGGSTEAFF. CDR3 bases: TGTGCCAGCAGTGAAGCGCTGGGGGGAAGTACTGAAGCTTTCTTT.

The table lists this clone with a count of one. V is TRBV27 and J is TRBJ1-2; D uncertain. V was cut by 3 bases and J by 4 bases, with 9 bases left in between. The length of the CDR3 is 13 residues. Per the germline V gene, CDR1 is MNHEY and CDR2 is SMNVEV (reference sequence). The CDR3 loop reads CASSFEGGYGYTF. CDR3 nucleotide sequence: TGTGCCAGCAGTTTCGAAGGCGGCTATGGCTACACCTTC.

This chain joins TRBV10-3 and TRBJ2-5; unclear D gene. The CDR3 runs 13 residues. The germline V gene encodes CDR1 ENHRY and CDR2 SYGVKD. V lost 8 bases and J lost 1, with 11 bases in between. The CDR3 region has the DNA TGTGCCATCTCGAAGCCAGGCCAAGAGACCCAGTACTTC. Translated, it gives CAISKPGQETQYF.

V usage is TRBV28 and J usage is TRBJ1-5; a possible D gene is TRBD1 (5 bases). The length of the CDR3 is 15 residues. Trimming pared 8 bases from V and 7 bases from J, leaving 21 bases between. Germline values: CDR1 MDHEN, CDR2 SYDVKM. Written as DNA, the CDR3 is TGTGCCAGCGAACCCGGGCAGGGAGGAGGGCAGCCCCAGCATTTT. It codes for CASEPGQGGGQPQHF.

The gene calls are TRBV18 and TRBJ2-3; D remains unclear. V was cut by 3 bases and J by 4 bases, with 8 bases left in between. The V gene's germline CDR1 is KGHSH and CDR2 LQKENI. CDR3 size: 13 residues. The CDR3, as DNA: TGTGCCAGCTCACCTCGGCGGTCAGATACGCAGTATTTT. This sequence encodes CASSPRRSDTQYF.

The chain carries TRBV5-1 and TRBJ2-5; 9 positions agree with TRBD1. CDR3 length: 15 residues. The germline CDR1 and CDR2 sequences are SGHRS and YFSETQ. V trimming: 4 bases; J trimming: 4 bases; junction bases outside the gene matches: 8. The CDR3 bases are TGCGCCAGCAGCCCCGGGACAGGGTTATTAGAGACCCAGTACTTC. It is translated as CASSPGTGLLETQYF.

This clone showed up just a few times. The V call is TRBV29-1, the J call TRBJ2-1; 7 bases fit TRBD2. V lost 6 bases to trimming and J lost 10 bases; unmatched junction nucleotides: 6. Germline CDR1 SQVTM, CDR2 ANQGSEA. The CDR3 is made up of 11 amino acids. CDR3 residues: CSVALREEQFF. The DNA for the CDR3 is TGCAGCGTGGCGCTGCGGGAGGAGCAGTTCTTC.

The chain recombines TRBV7-2 with TRBJ1-1; 9 bases match TRBD1. V gave up 5 bases and J gave up 4 bases; unmatched junction bases: 8. This CDR3 is built from 15 residues. The germline V gene has CDR1 SGHTA and CDR2 FQGNSA. DNA of the CDR3: TGTGCCAGCAGCCCACAGGGGGCGGATCGCACTGAAGCTTTCTTT. Translating gives CASSPQGADRTEAFF. The variable domain in full, with the rest retrieved from reference TRBV7-2 and TRBJ1-1, is GAGVSQSPSNKVTEKGKDVELRCDPISGHTALYWYRQSLGQGLEFLIYFQGNSAPDKSGLPSDRFSAERTGGSVSTLTIQRTQQEDSAVYLCASSPQGADRTEAFFGQGTRLTVV.

The chain links TRBV10-3 to TRBJ1-2, with TRBD1 matching 10 bases. The CDR3 is 15 residues long. Germline V lookup: CDR1 ENHRY, CDR2 SYGVKD. With 3 bases clipped from V and 8 bases from J, the junction kept 9 bases outside the gene matches. CDR3 in DNA: TGTGCCATCAGTGAAACGGGACAGGGGTTTGGGGGCTACACCTTC. Translated, it gives CAISETGQGFGGYTF.

This chain links TRBV6-5 with TRBJ1-2; TRBD1 agrees at 7 bases. V shed 8 bases and J 0 bases; nucleotides not matched to a gene: 3. CDR3 length: 13 amino acids. CDR1 and CDR2 (germline): MNHEY, SVGAGI. CDR3 protein: CASGDRANYGYTF. DNA for the CDR3: TGTGCCAGCGGAGACAGGGCTAACTATGGCTACACCTTC.